The entry below gives a single T cell receptor beta chain sequence along with its context. This clonotype was seen only a few times. The antigen it recognizes is unknown. The germline gene is not matched at one end of the junction; a read error may be the cause. The data were obtained in a study of T-cell memory formation after mild COVID-19 (dated by TCRdb to the early 2020s). Regarding the study in general: Most TCR sequence clusters were specific to one of the two donors. In a couple of donors, T-cell clones that expanded and contracted after mild COVID-19 were tracked by sequencing TCRalpha and TCRbeta repertoires over time. The cohort was made up of two young adult volunteers, one female and one male, who were previously healthy.

TCRdb records Illumina NovaSeq 6000 as the sequencer. Using 5'RACE with constant-segment primers, TCRalpha and TCRbeta cDNA libraries were constructed, with sample barcodes and unique molecular identifiers added in the process. Trizol reagent was used to extract RNA from every sample. Library amplification was performed in two PCR steps, and a second sample barcode and Illumina TruSeq adapters were introduced in the second step. Sequencing of libraries was performed on an Illumina NovaSeq with 2 x 150 bp paired-end reads. The authors' analysis ran thus. Reads were demultiplexed and collapsed into UMI-guided consensus sequences with migec v1.2.7. Using mixcr v2.1.11, UMI consensuses were aligned to TRA and TRB V and J templates and then assembled into clonotypes. Expanded or contracted clonotypes were those called significant by both edgeR and NoisET, with noise models trained on biological replicates. For edgeR calls, a false discovery rate-adjusted p below 0.01 and a log2 fold-change threshold of 1 were applied. As an exploratory analysis of dynamics, max-normalized trajectories of the 1000 most abundant clonotypes were examined by PCA with hierarchical clustering. Separately sequenced CD4+ and CD8+ repertoires were used to assign a CD4 or CD8 phenotype to each responding clone. The public reads were run again by TCRdb, first through fastp at Q25 and then through MiXCR, and only productive beta chains were kept. Identical CDR3 protein sequences are pooled into one entry, listed with their most common genes and DNA. The V and J calls reflect TCRdb's pipeline rather than the authors' work. In this sample the table shows roughly 150,000 distinct CDR3 sequences, roughly 13% of which occur a single time. The ten largest make up about 30% of the sample.

Spanning cysteine to phenylalanine, the CDR3 consists of 13 amino acids. Only the CDR3 DNA stays, 39 bases, in frame from base 1. CDR1 and CDR2, per the germline V gene (reference sequence), are SSHAT and FNYEAQ. Ficoll-Paque density gradient centrifugation was used to isolate PBMCs. Points the paper makes about the study in general: Contracting CD4+ clones turned up mainly in the CM and EM memory subsets, whereas EMRA was where CD8+ clones were enriched. Only a couple of mild cases were covered by the study, and larger cohorts that include severe cases with pre-infection samples were considered necessary. Some responding clones were detected in pre-infection memory, which suggested that pre-existing cross-reactive memory T cells had joined the SARS-CoV-2 response. Balanced CD4/CD8 phenotypes were observed for clones contracting from day 15 to 85, whereas a bias towards CD4+ was observed for a second wave of clones expanding from day 15 to 37. The second-wave clones that peaked on day 37 were not confirmed to be SARS-CoV-2 specific.

Sequencing was performed on PBMCs or a T cell subset sorted from them (not recorded which). This TCR was recovered from an adult woman who had mild COVID-19 (a few samples of this study predate the infection). The sample titles of this study are shuffled in the database, so cell type and time point are left out; the donor was told from shared clones. The rearranged chain carries TRBV7-7 and TRBJ2-5; matching of 6 bases hints at TRBD2 as the D gene. CDR3 protein: CASSPSGLETQYF. The nucleotide sequence reads as follows: TGTGCTAGCAGCCCCAGCGGGCTAGAGACCCAGTACTTC.